Listed here is a single T cell receptor beta chain. Data came from immunoSEQ multiplex PCR; TCRdb stores just in-frame clones and leaves some out. Here the sample spans around 370,000 clones, under 95% being singletons. This sample was taken from a study of blood T cell repertoires in COVID-19. V lost 4 bases to trimming and J lost 0 bases; unmatched junction nucleotides: 3. This CDR3 region has 16 residues. CDR1 is SEHNR and CDR2 is FQNEAQ in the germline V gene (reference sequence). The rearrangement joins TRBV7-9 to TRBJ1-2, with 12 bases that match TRBD1. The source material was peripheral blood. This TCR was recovered from a woman aged 18-29 years who had recovered from COVID-19. Written as DNA, the CDR3 is TGTGCCAGCAGCTGGGACAGGGGGCGAGCTAACTATGGCTACACCTTC. Amino acids: CASSWDRGRANYGYTF.